The next 25 T cell receptor beta chains were all read from a single sample in a study of technical replicates of blood from several donors. Using immunoSEQ multiplex PCR, the repertoire was profiled, and TCRdb retains in-frame clones only, with some absent. The table lists roughly 76,000 clones, 70% to 90% of them singletons. Sequenced sample: PBMCs. The receptors originated from a human donor in good health. Some clones in this sample may be carry-over from other donors' samples.

This chain links TRBV5-6 with TRBJ1-3; no definite D call. The CDR3 is 15 amino acids. V shed 2 bases and J shed 0 bases, with 9 bases lying between them. Germline CDR1 and CDR2: SGHDT and YYEEEE. Here the CDR3 reads CASSLDTNSGNTIYF. DNA for the CDR3: TGTGCCAGCAGCTTAGACACGAACTCTGGAAACACCATATATTTT.

V gene TRBV18 combines with J gene TRBJ2-7; D remains unclear. This CDR3 is built from 15 residues. Trimming shortened V by 2 bases and J by 4 bases, and 15 bases separated the two germline ends. Per the germline V gene, CDR1 is KGHSH and CDR2 is LQKENI. CDR3: CASSPNTNIIYEQYF. CDR3 sequence (DNA): TGTGCCAGCTCACCAAACACGAACATAATTTACGAGCAGTACTTC.

The chain links TRBV19 to TRBJ2-2, with D possibly being TRBD1 (5 bases). Germline V gene data show CDR1 as LNHDA and CDR2 as SQIVND (reference sequence). Trimming took off 9 bases at V and 4 bases at J, with 12 bases between the two ends. This CDR3 spans 13 amino acids. This CDR3 reads CASSTQGTGELFF. DNA of the CDR3: TGTGCCAGCTCCACTCAGGGCACCGGGGAGCTGTTTTTT.

This chain uses TRBV7-9 with TRBJ1-2; D not resolved. CDR3 length: 13 amino acids. V dropped 2 bases and J dropped 2 bases, with 6 bases sitting between them. Germline V gives CDR1 SEHNR, CDR2 FQNEAQ (reference sequence). CDR3 protein: CASSLTQNYGYTF. Written as DNA, the CDR3 is TGTGCCAGCAGCTTAACCCAGAACTATGGCTACACCTTC.

The CDR3 sequence: CAWRRGEKLFF. The CDR3 nucleotides are TGTGCCTGGAGGCGGGGGGAAAAACTGTTTTTT. V is TRBV30 and J is TRBJ1-4; maybe TRBD1 (5 bases). CDR1 GTSNPN and CDR2 SVGIG come from the germline V gene (reference sequence). The ends were cut back, 3 bases at V and 8 bases at J, with 7 bases in the middle. The CDR3 contains 11 residues.

The chain links TRBV30 to TRBJ2-5; 10 nucleotides agree with TRBD2. The J call may be faulty, since TRBJ2-7 better matches the DNA end. Germline V gene lookup returns CDR1 GTSNPN and CDR2 SVGIG (reference sequence). The CDR3 totals 14 residues. Here the CDR3 reads CAWRTAGGRHEQYF. The DNA for the CDR3 is TGTGCCTGGAGGACAGCGGGAGGGCGACACGAGCAGTACTTC.

The chain links TRBV5-1 to TRBJ2-3, with TRBD1 matching over 7 bases. Germline V gene sequence: CDR1 SGHRS, CDR2 YFSETQ. This CDR3 spans 14 amino acids. Trimming took 4 bases from V and 3 from J; bases not matched to a gene: 5. This CDR3 is CASSGQAGTDTQYF. In DNA, the CDR3 is TGCGCCAGCAGCGGACAGGCTGGGACAGATACGCAGTATTTT.

A word on this clone: An end of the junction differs from the germline gene, which may be a read error. Other DNA sequences in this sample translate to the same CDR3. V is TRBV11-2 and J is TRBJ2-7; 10 nucleotides align to TRBD2. The germline CDR1 and CDR2 sequences are SGHAT and FQNNGV. The CDR3 is made up of 17 amino acids. CDR3 protein: CASSLAAGLAGANEQYF. The CDR3 DNA reads TGTGCCAGCAGCTTAGCGGCGGGGCTAGCGGGAGCCAACGAACAGTACTTC.

This chain uses TRBV7-2 with TRBJ1-2, with D perhaps TRBD1 (6 bases). The CDR3 loop spans 15 amino acids. Looked up from germline, CDR1 is SGHTA and CDR2 is FQGNSA. The V end was cut by 2 bases, the J end by 4 bases, with 14 bases between. This CDR3 is CASSLRGSEVYGYTF. As DNA, the CDR3 is TGTGCCAGCAGCTTAAGGGGGTCGGAGGTCTATGGCTACACCTTC.

This chain uses TRBV11-3 with TRBJ2-1; TRBD2 agrees at 8 bases. Germline-derived CDR1 and CDR2 are SGHNT and YENEEA. The CDR3 sequence is 18 residues long. V lost 0 bases to trimming and J lost 9 bases; unmatched junction nucleotides: 16. The DNA for the CDR3 is TGTGCCAGCAGCTTAGACTTTTCCGGGGGGGCAGGTGCGAGTGAGCAGTTCTTC. It encodes CASSLDFSGGAGASEQFF.

The J gene is TRBJ2-3, the V gene TRBV6-5; D remains ambiguous. The CDR3 consists of 13 residues. The germline V gene encodes CDR1 MNHEY and CDR2 SVGAGI. Trimming shortened V by 6 bases and J by 4 bases, and 11 bases separated the two germline ends. The CDR3 reads CASRHAYSDTQYF. CDR3 DNA sequence: TGTGCCAGCAGGCACGCCTACTCAGATACGCAGTATTTT.

The chain joins TRBV5-1 to TRBJ2-1; maybe TRBD2 (6 bases). Germline CDR1 SGHRS, CDR2 YFSETQ. The CDR3 length is 14 residues. The germline V and J ends were trimmed by 5 bases and 0 bases, with 9 bases remaining between them. The CDR3: CASSPGDSYNEQFF. DNA of the CDR3: TGCGCCAGCAGTCCGGGGGACTCCTACAATGAGCAGTTCTTC. Based on the CDR3 plus reference TRBV5-1 and TRBJ2-1, the full variable domain is KAGVTQTPRYLIKTRGQQVTLSCSPISGHRSVSWYQQTPGQGLQFLFEYFSETQRNKGNFPGRFSGRQFSNSRSEMNVSTLELGDSALYLCASSPGDSYNEQFFGPGTRLTVL.

The V gene is TRBV18, the J gene TRBJ2-6; possibly TRBD2 for D (5 bases). V was pared by 1 base and J by 3 bases, with 13 bases between. This CDR3 is built from 17 residues. CDR1 KGHSH and CDR2 LQKENI come from the germline V gene. CDR3 in amino acids: CASSPRELGSGANVLTF. CDR3 DNA sequence: TGTGCCAGCTCACCACGGGAACTAGGTAGTGGGGCCAACGTCCTGACTTTC. The whole variable domain, remainder taken from reference TRBV18 and TRBJ2-6, is NAGVMQNPRHLVRRRGQEARLRCSPMKGHSHVYWYRQLPEEGLKFMVYLQKENIIDESGMPKERFSAEFPKEGPSILRIQQVVRGDSAAYFCASSPRELGSGANVLTFGAGSRLTVL.

J is TRBJ2-2 and V is TRBV10-3; TRBD2 might be the D (6 bases). V was trimmed by 8 bases and J by 5 bases, leaving 21 bases between them. The CDR3 consists of 16 residues. Germline values: CDR1 ENHRY, CDR2 SYGVKD. CDR3 sequence: CAIGEVRVRRTGELFF. The CDR3, as DNA: TGTGCCATCGGGGAGGTTCGGGTGAGGCGGACCGGGGAGCTGTTTTTT.

The J gene is TRBJ2-2, the V gene TRBV6-4, with D maybe TRBD1 (6 bases). Germline V gene data show CDR1 as MRHNA and CDR2 as SNTAGT. This CDR3 has 17 residues. V gave up 6 bases and J gave up 0 bases, with 17 bases separating them. The CDR3 reads CASSQLGWGPNTGELFF. CDR3 bases: TGTGCCAGCAGCCAACTGGGATGGGGGCCGAACACCGGGGAGCTGTTTTTT.

V gene TRBV4-2 combines with J gene TRBJ2-5; 10 positions agree with TRBD1. CDR1 and CDR2 from the germline V gene are LGHNA and YNFKEQ. With V trimmed by 3 bases and J by 3 bases, 4 bases remained unmatched. CDR3 length: 15 residues. The CDR3 reads CASSHFGQGEETQYF. In DNA form, the CDR3 reads TGTGCCAGCAGCCATTTCGGACAGGGGGAAGAGACCCAGTACTTC.

This clone came up a few times. The chain links TRBV11-2 to TRBJ1-1; D is uncertain. The CDR3 spans 14 residues. V gave up 10 bases and J gave up 0 bases, with 15 bases separating them. Per the germline V gene, CDR1 is SGHAT and CDR2 is FQNNGV. CDR3 sequence reads: CATRGETVNTEAFF. The CDR3 coding sequence is TGTGCCACCCGGGGTGAGACGGTGAACACTGAAGCTTTCTTT.

The chain links TRBV9 to TRBJ2-3; TRBD2 aligns across 8 bases. Unmatched junction bases numbered 6, after V lost 3 bases and J lost 0 bases. The CDR3 has 16 amino acids. From germline, CDR1 is SGDLS and CDR2 YYNGEE. CDR3 residues: CASSAGGRTSTDTQYF. The CDR3 DNA sequence: TGTGCCAGCAGCGCGGGGGGGAGGACGAGCACAGATACGCAGTATTTT.

DNA of the CDR3: TGTGCCAGCAGCGCGAGGGACAGAGCTAACCAAGAGACCCAGTACTTC. It encodes CASSARDRANQETQYF. This chain joins TRBV9 and TRBJ2-5; 7 nucleotides align to TRBD1. V lost 3 bases, J lost 0 bases, and 8 bases stayed unmatched. Looked up from germline, CDR1 is SGDLS and CDR2 is YYNGEE. The CDR3 is made up of 16 amino acids.

This chain joins TRBV18 and TRBJ2-7; TRBD1 might be the D (6 bases). The ends were cut back, 4 bases at V and 3 bases at J, with 16 bases in the middle. Germline V gene data show CDR1 as KGHSH and CDR2 as LQKENI. The CDR3 spans 15 residues. The CDR3 loop is CASSLTGQTSYEQYF. The CDR3 DNA reads as TGTGCCAGCTCACTGACAGGACAGACGAGCTACGAGCAGTACTTC.

CDR3 residues: CASSEDGGWVAYEQYF. CDR3 in DNA: TGTGCCAGCAGTGAAGACGGGGGGTGGGTGGCCTACGAGCAGTACTTC. The V and J genes are TRBV6-1 and TRBJ2-7; 7 nucleotides agree with TRBD2. V lost 1 base, J lost 2 bases, and 8 bases stayed unmatched. The germline V gene has CDR1 MNHNS and CDR2 SASEGT. This CDR3 comprises 16 residues.

The chain joins TRBV12-5 to TRBJ2-5; D uncertain. The CDR3 has 13 amino acids. Trimming took off 1 base at V and 0 bases at J, with 3 bases between the two ends. Germline V gene lookup returns CDR1 LGHNT and CDR2 FRNRAP. The CDR3: CASGLANQETQYF. CDR3 nucleotides: TGTGCTAGTGGTTTGGCCAACCAAGAGACCCAGTACTTC.

This clone was seen more than once but under ten times. The CDR3 coding sequence is TGCGCCAGCAGGGATACAGGGTCCGGCGGGGAGCTGTTTTTT. As protein: CASRDTGSGGELFF. The V gene is TRBV5-1, the J gene TRBJ2-2; D might be TRBD1 (6 bases). V lost 5 bases, J lost 7 bases, and 15 bases lay in between. CDR1 and CDR2 (germline): SGHRS, YFSETQ. The CDR3 runs to 14 residues. The whole variable domain, filled in from reference TRBV5-1 and TRBJ2-2, reads KAGVTQTPRYLIKTRGQQVTLSCSPISGHRSVSWYQQTPGQGLQFLFEYFSETQRNKGNFPGRFSGRQFSNSRSEMNVSTLELGDSALYLCASRDTGSGGELFFGEGSRLTVL.

The chain employs TRBV10-3 and TRBJ2-1; 12 positions match TRBD2. The CDR3 loop spans 12 amino acids. Per the germline V gene, CDR1 is ENHRY and CDR2 is SYGVKD. With V trimmed by 10 bases and J by 10 bases, 5 bases remained unmatched. In DNA, the CDR3 is TGTGCCACAAGGACTAGCGGGGCCGAGCAGTTCTTC. The encoded protein is CATRTSGAEQFF.

This sequence joins TRBV30 and TRBJ2-5; D remains ambiguous. The CDR3 length is 11 residues. The V and J ends lost 0 bases and 7 bases respectively, with 6 bases between them. In germline, CDR1 is GTSNPN, CDR2 SVGIG (reference sequence). The CDR3 region is CAWSVSGTQYF. For the CDR3, the DNA is TGTGCCTGGAGTGTATCGGGGACCCAGTACTTC.